This TCR beta chain was captured by sequencing in a study of T cell changes during pregnancy in multiple sclerosis. Produced via immunoSEQ multiplex PCR; TCRdb's table is partial and in-frame only. The data show tens of thousands of clones, about nine tenths seen once. This TCR derives from a female donor in good health, enrolled as a control in a pregnancy study. Sample: peripheral blood, taken in the third trimester of pregnancy.

CDR3 in amino acids: CASKEGVNPYEQYF. The CDR3 DNA follows: TGTGCCAGCAAAGAGGGGGTAAATCCCTACGAGCAGTACTTC. The V call is TRBV27, the J call TRBJ2-7, with D possibly matching TRBD1 (6 bases). CDR3 length equals 14 residues. Germline V gene data show CDR1 as MNHEY and CDR2 as SMNVEV (reference sequence). With 7 bases removed from V and 2 bases from J, the gap between germline ends came to 15 bases.